The 24 T cell receptor beta chains in this list originate from one sample, sequenced in a study of shared clonotypes between healthy human individuals. Repertoires were generated with immunoSEQ multiplex PCR, while TCRdb's copy carries only in-frame clones and drops some. The sample consists of approximately 2.5 million clones, just over 90% of them appearing once. The sequenced material came from naive CD4+ T cells sorted from blood. As to subset: CD45RA+ positively selected. The receptors were gathered from a young man in good health.

The sample holds one count of this clone. V gene TRBV25-1 combines with J gene TRBJ2-3, with TRBD2 matching over 10 bases. This CDR3 region has 16 residues. CDR1 and CDR2 from the germline V gene are MGHDK and SYGVNS. J was trimmed by 2 bases and V by 4 bases; bases with no gene match: 6. The CDR3 reads CASSGGTSVFTDTQYF. Written as DNA, the CDR3 is TGTGCCAGCAGTGGGGGGACTAGCGTATTCACAGATACGCAGTATTTT.

This sequence joins TRBV19 and TRBJ1-5, with D uncertain. Germline CDR1 is LNHDA and CDR2 is SQIVND (reference sequence). The CDR3 is made up of 15 amino acids. Trimming left V 1 base short and J 4 bases short, with 11 bases between. In DNA form, the CDR3 reads TGTGCCAGTAGTATAGGCACAAATTCGAATCAGCCCCAGCATTTT. Its translation: CASSIGTNSNQPQHF.

Only one count was recorded for this clone. CDR3 sequence (DNA): TGTGCCAGCTCGCCGGGACAGGGGTCCCAACGATCCTACGAGCAGTACTTC. It is translated as CASSPGQGSQRSYEQYF. The V gene is TRBV18, the J gene TRBJ2-7, with TRBD1 identical over 10 bases. Trimming at V came to 6 bases and at J to 1 base, leaving 12 bases not matched to a gene. The CDR3 is 17 amino acids. Germline V lookup: CDR1 KGHSH, CDR2 LQKENI. Together with reference TRBV18 and TRBJ2-7, the CDR3 gives the full variable domain: NAGVMQNPRHLVRRRGQEARLRCSPMKGHSHVYWYRQLPEEGLKFMVYLQKENIIDESGMPKERFSAEFPKEGPSILRIQQVVRGDSAAYFCASSPGQGSQRSYEQYFGPGTRLTVT.

The chain links TRBV7-9 to TRBJ2-3; D ambiguous. The germline V gene has CDR1 SEHNR and CDR2 FQNEAQ (reference sequence). The CDR3 totals 14 residues. V lost 0 bases, J lost 1 base, and 5 bases lay in between. CDR3 loop: CASSLARGTDTQYF. CDR3 coding DNA: TGTGCCAGCAGCTTAGCGCGAGGCACAGATACGCAGTATTTT. Full variable domain (remainder filled in from reference TRBV7-9 and TRBJ2-3): DTGVSQNPRHKITKRGQNVTFRCDPISEHNRLYWYRQTLGQGPEFLTYFQNEAQLEKSRLLSDRFSAERPKGSFSTLEIQRTEQGDSAMYLCASSLARGTDTQYFGPGTRLTVL.

The chain links TRBV7-6 to TRBJ2-4; 10 positions agree with TRBD2. Per the germline V gene, CDR1 is SGHVS and CDR2 is FNYEAQ. V lost 5 bases to trimming and J lost 8 bases; unmatched junction nucleotides: 3. The CDR3 covers 13 residues. The CDR3 is CASSTAGGDIQYF. CDR3 sequence (DNA): TGTGCCAGCAGCACAGCGGGAGGGGACATTCAGTACTTC.

The CDR3 nucleotides read TGTGCCAGCAGCTTGTTGGAGGGCCGCTACAATGAGCAGTTCTTC. Its protein product is CASSLLEGRYNEQFF. The chain recombines TRBV5-6 with TRBJ2-1; TRBD2 might be the D (6 bases). The germline V and J ends were trimmed by 1 base and 3 bases, with 11 bases remaining between them. Germline V gene data show CDR1 as SGHDT and CDR2 as YYEEEE. The length of the CDR3 is 15 residues.

CDR3 DNA sequence: TGCAGCGTTGATGGGACCCCTTACACAGATACGCAGTATTTT. Encoded protein: CSVDGTPYTDTQYF. J is TRBJ2-3 and V is TRBV29-1; D is perhaps TRBD1 or TRBD2 (5 bases each). The CDR3 runs 14 residues. Germline V gene sequence: CDR1 SQVTM, CDR2 ANQGSEA. V dropped 3 bases and J dropped 2 bases, with 12 bases sitting between them.

The CDR3 DNA is TGTGCCAGCTCACCCCTGGGGGAAATGAACACTGAAGCTTTCTTT. Its translation: CASSPLGEMNTEAFF. The chain uses TRBV18 and TRBJ1-1; perhaps TRBD1 as D (5 bases). The CDR3 totals 15 residues. Trimming stripped 3 bases from V and 0 bases from J, with 11 bases between. The V gene's germline CDR1 is KGHSH and CDR2 LQKENI.

The chain uses TRBV15 and TRBJ2-5, with no clear D. CDR1 LNHNV and CDR2 YYDKDF come from the germline V gene (reference sequence). V was cut by 1 base and J by 5 bases, with 14 bases left in between. This CDR3 spans 15 amino acids. CDR3 nucleotide sequence: TGTGCCACCAGCAGAGTTCAGGACCCACTCGAGACCCAGTACTTC. Its protein is CATSRVQDPLETQYF.

The CDR3 DNA reads TGTGCCAGCAGCTTAGATCTGCAGGGCCTAAACACTGAAGCTTTCTTT. This gives the protein CASSLDLQGLNTEAFF. V and J are TRBV11-3 and TRBJ1-1; TRBD1 might be the D (5 bases). This CDR3 region has 16 residues. Trimming removed 0 bases at V and 2 bases at J, with 13 bases between. The V gene's germline CDR1 is SGHNT and CDR2 YENEEA.

This rearrangement joins TRBV28 to TRBJ1-4, with TRBD1 identical over 7 bases. Germline loops: CDR1 MDHEN, CDR2 SYDVKM. V shed 6 bases and J 4 bases; nucleotides not matched to a gene: 11. This CDR3 comprises 16 residues. CDR3 in amino acids: CASSSPGTAYNEKLFF. CDR3 bases: TGTGCCAGCAGCTCTCCCGGGACAGCCTATAATGAAAAACTGTTTTTT.

This sequence joins TRBV6-1 and TRBJ2-3, with D tentatively TRBD2 (7 bases). Germline CDR1 MNHNS, CDR2 SASEGT. V lost 3 bases and J lost 6, with 13 bases in between. This CDR3 is 14 amino acids long. The DNA of the CDR3 is TGTGCCAGCAGTGAGGGGGGGGCCGGGGATACGCAGTATTTT. Translating it yields CASSEGGAGDTQYF.

The count of this clone is one. The genes are TRBV5-1 and TRBJ2-7; D remains unclear. From germline, CDR1 is SGHRS and CDR2 YFSETQ. V lost 4 bases and J 2 bases, leaving 16 bases between the germline ends. This CDR3 region has 15 residues. CDR3 nucleotides: TGCGCCAGCAGCCCATTGACCCCCGGGCCCTACGAGCAGTACTTC. Translation gives CASSPLTPGPYEQYF.

This clone was recorded only once. The rearrangement links TRBV29-1 to TRBJ2-5; the D is unclear. The assigned J gene may be wrong: the sequence end matches TRBJ2-7 better. The CDR3 is 16 residues long. Germline CDR1 is SQVTM and CDR2 is ANQGSEA. The CDR3 bases are TGCAGCGTTGGGGTAATAAGGGCCTTTCTTCTCTACGAGCAGTACTTC. It yields the protein CSVGVIRAFLLYEQYF.

The rearrangement links TRBV10-3 to TRBJ2-2; D is ambiguous. There are 13 residues in the CDR3. Germline assignment: CDR1 ENHRY and CDR2 SYGVKD. The V end was cut by 2 bases, the J end by 6 bases, with 7 bases between. The CDR3 loop reads CAISEDWAGELFF. The CDR3 nucleotides are TGTGCCATCAGTGAGGATTGGGCCGGGGAGCTGTTTTTT.

This chain joins TRBV7-9 and TRBJ2-3; 8 bases map to TRBD2. The CDR3 totals 16 residues. In germline, CDR1 is SEHNR, CDR2 FQNEAQ (reference sequence). After removal of 3 bases from V and 5 bases from J, the junction contained 10 bases not matched to a gene. CDR3 nucleotides: TGTGCCAGCAGCTTGGTTTTCGCGGGAGGAATAGATACGCAGTATTTT. Protein sequence: CASSLVFAGGIDTQYF.

Written as DNA, the CDR3 is TGCGCCAGCAGCTTGGAGCTAGCGGGAGAACACGAGCAGTACTTC. This sequence encodes CASSLELAGEHEQYF. The chain has TRBV5-1 and TRBJ2-7, with TRBD2 matching over 10 bases. Germline V gene data show CDR1 as SGHRS and CDR2 as YFSETQ. The CDR3 is 15 residues long. With 0 bases clipped from V and 5 bases from J, the junction kept 5 bases outside the gene matches.

This sequence joins TRBV5-1 and TRBJ1-2; D uncertain. CDR1 is SGHRS and CDR2 is YFSETQ in the germline V gene. This CDR3 is 15 amino acids long. V dropped 2 bases and J dropped 3 bases, with 14 bases sitting between them. CDR3 DNA sequence: TGCGCCAGCAGCTTTTCCCGGGGTGATTACTATGGCTACACCTTC. It codes for CASSFSRGDYYGYTF.

This rearrangement joins TRBV19 to TRBJ2-7, with 7 bases aligning to TRBD2. Germline values: CDR1 LNHDA, CDR2 SQIVND (reference sequence). This CDR3 comprises 15 residues. After removal of 6 bases from V and 1 base from J, the junction contained 9 bases not matched to a gene. CDR3: CASSPSGAISYEQYF. Written as DNA, the CDR3 is TGTGCCAGTAGCCCGAGCGGGGCGATTTCCTACGAGCAGTACTTC.

The genes are TRBV11-2 and TRBJ1-4, with 10 bases matching TRBD1. Germline V gene sequence: CDR1 SGHAT, CDR2 FQNNGV. This CDR3 has 16 residues. Germline trimming cut 8 bases from V and 0 bases from J; bases unmatched to any gene: 6. This chain's CDR3 is CASSPGQGTTNEKLFF. Written as DNA, the CDR3 is TGTGCCAGCTCGCCGGGACAGGGGACAACTAATGAAAAACTGTTTTTT.

The gene calls are TRBV11-2 and TRBJ2-3; 11 bases agree with TRBD2. Per germline, CDR1 SGHAT and CDR2 FQNNGV. V lost 5 bases, J lost 4 bases, and 8 bases stayed unmatched. The CDR3 sequence is 16 residues long. The CDR3 sequence is CASSLHIAGGPDTQYF. Written as DNA, the CDR3 is TGTGCCAGCAGCCTCCATATAGCGGGAGGGCCAGATACGCAGTATTTT.

The CDR3 spells CASSQATSGGATEQFF. The CDR3 DNA reads as TGTGCCAGCAGCCAAGCGACTAGCGGGGGGGCCACTGAGCAGTTCTTC. The chain combines TRBV4-2 with TRBJ2-1; TRBD2 aligns across 14 bases. The CDR3 covers 16 residues. Germline V gene data show CDR1 as LGHNA and CDR2 as YNFKEQ. The J segment lost 9 bases and the V segment lost 1 base, leaving 5 bases of the junction unmatched.

This sequence joins TRBV27 and TRBJ1-3; D not resolved. Germline V lookup: CDR1 MNHEY, CDR2 SMNVEV (reference sequence). Trimming removed 4 bases at V and 0 bases at J, with 7 bases between. This CDR3 comprises 14 residues. The CDR3 reads CASSSAHSGNTIYF. Written as DNA, the CDR3 is TGTGCCAGCAGTTCCGCGCACTCTGGAAACACCATATATTTT.

This sequence joins TRBV5-4 and TRBJ2-3; D gene ambiguous. Germline V CDR1 and CDR2: SGHNT, YYREEE (reference sequence). The CDR3 extends over 12 amino acids. V gave up 4 bases and J gave up 4 bases, with 7 bases separating them. DNA of the CDR3: TGTGCCAGCAGCCCAGACTCAGATACGCAGTATTTT. Its protein is CASSPDSDTQYF.